Only a few counts were recorded for the clone carrying this T cell receptor (beta chain). This sample is drawn from a study of Graves' ophthalmopathy and Graves' hyperthyroidism. All donors with ophthalmopathy were recorded as having moderate-to-severe activity, CAS ≥3, NOSPECS ≥4 and a duration under 3 months. Physicians reached a diagnosis by relying on clinical symptoms, serum thyroxine, TRAb, thyroid ultrasound and orbital computed tomography. Using RNA transcripts, the TCR beta CDR3 regions were amplified. HTBI-primed first-round RT-PCR preceded second-round multiplex PCR. TCRdb ran MiXCR on the multiplex PCR reads and lists one entry per CDR3 protein. The table shows about 400,000 distinct CDR3 sequences, with approximately 20% occurring only once. V gave up 4 bases and J gave up 5 bases; unmatched junction bases: 8. CDR3 size: 16 residues. CDR1 is SGHAT, CDR2 FQDESV, per germline (reference sequence).

The chain recombines TRBV11-1 with TRBJ1-5; TRBD1 matches at 10 bases. The sample consisted of peripheral blood. This clonotype was obtained from a woman aged 18-29 years with Graves' ophthalmopathy. The CDR3 DNA is TGTGCCAGCAGCTCCGGGACAGGGGTACTCGATCAGCCCCAGCATTTT. Translated, it gives CASSSGTGVLDQPQHF. Complete variable domain (other parts from reference TRBV11-1 and TRBJ1-5): EAEVAQSPRYKITEKSQAVAFWCDPISGHATLYWYRQILGQGPELLVQFQDESVVDDSQLPKDRFSAERLKGVDSTLKIQPAELGDSAMYLCASSSGTGVLDQPQHFGDGTRLSIL.